One sample yielded the 30 T cell receptor beta chains listed below, sequenced in a study of read filtering for tumor transcriptome and immune sequencing. This library used roughly 430 ng RNA and molecular barcoded adaptors spanning alpha/delta and beta/gamma chains. TCRdb re-called the reads with MiXCR, one entry per CDR3 protein. Among approximately 90,000 distinct CDR3 sequences listed, roughly 12% were seen once. The sample consisted of a population of CD138-negative cells sorted from bone marrow. The receptors were gathered from a donor over 35 with multiple myeloma.

This clonotype was seen a single time. The chain employs TRBV29-1 and TRBJ2-3; 9 nucleotides match TRBD1. This CDR3 has 14 residues. Per germline, CDR1 SQVTM and CDR2 ANQGSEA. The CDR3 nucleotides are TGCAGAGCCGCTGTAGGACAGGGGAAAGATACGCAGTATTTT. It translates to CRAAVGQGKDTQYF.

This chain links TRBV7-9 with TRBJ2-5, with 10 nucleotides matching TRBD1. Germline CDR1 is SEHNR and CDR2 is FQNEAQ (reference sequence). Trimming cost V 4 bases and J 4 bases; bases outside gene matches: 6. CDR3 length equals 15 residues. In nucleotides, the CDR3 is TGTGCCAGCAGCTCGACCGGGACAGGGGCAGAGACCCAGTACTTC. Protein product: CASSSTGTGAETQYF. Filled out from reference TRBV7-9 and TRBJ2-5, the complete variable domain reads DTGVSQNPRHKITKRGQNVTFRCDPISEHNRLYWYRQTLGQGPEFLTYFQNEAQLEKSRLLSDRFSAERPKGSFSTLEIQRTEQGDSAMYLCASSSTGTGAETQYFGPGTRLLVL.

There are many counts of this clonotype. The chain joins TRBV7-6 to TRBJ2-7; 12 nucleotides agree with TRBD1. Losses at the gene ends were 2 bases for V and 7 bases for J; bases not matched to a gene: 9. The CDR3 has 16 residues. CDR1 and CDR2 (germline): SGHVS, FNYEAQ. CDR3 in DNA: TGTGCCAGCAGCTTAAGGTCCGGGACAGGGGGCGGGGAGCAGTACTTC. As protein: CASSLRSGTGGGEQYF.

This clonotype was recorded at least ten times. CDR3 residues: CATESRVNNEQFF. In DNA, the CDR3 is TGTGCCACCGAGTCCAGGGTGAACAATGAGCAGTTCTTC. This sequence joins TRBV24-1 and TRBJ2-1, with a possible D match to TRBD1 (5 bases). Germline-derived CDR1 and CDR2 are KGHDR and SFDVKD. The germline V and J ends were trimmed by 9 bases and 5 bases, with 13 bases remaining between them. The CDR3 has 13 amino acids.

The sample holds many counts of this clonotype. This chain joins TRBV2 and TRBJ2-1; 7 bases fit TRBD1. The CDR3 covers 14 residues. Trimming took 6 bases from V and 5 from J; bases not matched to a gene: 7. Germline CDR1 reads SNHLY; CDR2 reads FYNNEI. For the CDR3, the DNA is TGTGCCAGCAGCCTTTTGGACAGGAACAATGAGCAGTTCTTC. Its translation is CASSLLDRNNEQFF.

This clonotype appeared many times. The chain carries TRBV5-1 and TRBJ2-7; D could derive from TRBD1 or TRBD2 (5 bases each). The ends were cut back, 3 bases at V and 1 base at J, with 14 bases in the middle. Germline loops: CDR1 SGHRS, CDR2 YFSETQ. The CDR3 extends over 15 amino acids. In DNA form, the CDR3 reads TGCGCCAGCAGCTATTCCGGGACCACTTCCTACGAGCAGTACTTC. This encodes CASSYSGTTSYEQYF.

This clonotype has a count of ten or more. The chain joins TRBV25-1 to TRBJ2-7; perhaps TRBD2 as D (6 bases). From germline, CDR1 is MGHDK and CDR2 SYGVNS. Trimming cost V 3 bases and J 9 bases, with 12 bases left between them. CDR3 length: 12 amino acids. The CDR3 region is CASSDHGGRQYF. CDR3 nucleotides: TGTGCCAGCAGTGATCATGGAGGGAGGCAGTACTTC.

This clonotype was seen a few times. A far more abundant clone sits one base away, making this likely a read error. The chain has TRBV5-5 and TRBJ2-1, with 8 positions matching TRBD2. J lost 7 bases, V lost 4 bases, and 13 bases had no gene match. Germline CDR1 reads SGHKS; CDR2 reads YYEKEE (reference sequence). The CDR3 is 16 amino acids. The CDR3 sequence is CASSTREGPANNEQFF. The CDR3 DNA reads TGTGCCAGCAGCACACGGGAGGGACCAGCGAATAATGAGCAGTTCTTC. Based on the CDR3 plus reference TRBV5-5 and TRBJ2-1, the full variable domain is DAGVTQSPTHLIKTRGQQVTLRCSPISGHKSVSWYQQVLGQGPQFIFQYYEKEERGRGNFPDRFSARQFPNYSSELNVNALLLGDSALYLCASSTREGPANNEQFFGPGTRLTVL.

The chain uses TRBV10-3 and TRBJ2-3; 11 bases line up with TRBD2. After removal of 10 bases from V and 0 bases from J, the junction contained 21 bases not matched to a gene. There are 20 residues in the CDR3. Germline V gives CDR1 ENHRY, CDR2 SYGVKD. CDR3 loop: CATTSGTGTSGLPSTDTQYF. DNA of the CDR3: TGTGCCACAACCTCGGGTACCGGGACTAGCGGCCTACCTAGCACAGATACGCAGTATTTT.

This clonotype was detected ten times or more. The rearrangement links TRBV28 to TRBJ2-7; perhaps TRBD2 as D (6 bases). Germline CDR1 and CDR2: MDHEN and SYDVKM. This CDR3 is 15 amino acids long. V lost 3 bases and J lost 0, with 12 bases in between. This CDR3 reads CASSLAEGSSYEQYF. The CDR3 DNA reads as TGTGCCAGCAGTTTGGCGGAGGGGAGCTCCTACGAGCAGTACTTC.

This clonotype was recorded many times. The J gene is TRBJ2-1, the V gene TRBV11-3; D is uncertain. V lost 0 bases and J lost 0, with 9 bases in between. The CDR3 has 16 residues. Germline CDR1 reads SGHNT; CDR2 reads YENEEA. CDR3 in amino acids: CASSLDGQHSYNEQFF. The CDR3 DNA sequence: TGTGCCAGCAGCTTAGATGGTCAGCACTCCTACAATGAGCAGTTCTTC.

This clonotype was counted between two and nine times. The chain couples TRBV2 to TRBJ2-2; 7 bases align to TRBD1. CDR1 and CDR2 from the germline V gene are SNHLY and FYNNEI. The CDR3 has 14 amino acids. Unmatched junction bases numbered 2, after V lost 3 bases and J lost 4 bases. CDR3 coding DNA: TGTGCCAGCAGTGACAGGGGGTCCACCGGGGAGCTGTTTTTT. Its translation is CASSDRGSTGELFF.

In its sample, this clonotype was seen many times. The chain is built from TRBV7-2 and TRBJ1-5; D might be TRBD1 (5 bases). V was pared by 6 bases and J by 6 bases, with 12 bases between. Germline CDR1 is SGHTA and CDR2 is FQGNSA. The CDR3 extends over 13 amino acids. The CDR3 loop is CASRPSGTQPQHF. CDR3 nucleotide sequence: TGTGCCAGCAGGCCTTCCGGGACTCAGCCCCAGCATTTT.

This clonotype was seen at least ten times. The rearrangement joins TRBV7-2 to TRBJ1-3; 7 bases are a match to TRBD1. V shed 5 bases, J shed 4 bases, and the junction held 20 bases outside the gene matches. Germline V gene sequence: CDR1 SGHTA, CDR2 FQGNSA. The CDR3 runs 19 residues. CDR3 region: CASSPPETLQGWSGNTIYF. CDR3 coding DNA: TGTGCCAGCAGCCCTCCTGAGACCCTACAGGGGTGGTCCGGAAACACCATATATTTT.

This clonotype occurred many times. This chain links TRBV20-1 with TRBJ2-1; D tentatively fits TRBD1 or TRBD2 (5 bases each). CDR3 length: 13 residues. From germline, CDR1 is DFQATT and CDR2 SNEGSKA (reference sequence). Trimming removed 8 bases from V and 0 bases from J, with 11 bases in between. In DNA form, the CDR3 reads TGCAGTCCGGGGCAAAGCTCCTACAATGAGCAGTTCTTC. Amino acid sequence: CSPGQSSYNEQFF.

This clonotype occurred many times. J is TRBJ2-1 and V is TRBV3-1; D may match TRBD1 or TRBD2 (5 bases each). This CDR3 contains 13 residues. The V and J ends lost 3 bases and 10 bases respectively, with 13 bases between them. Germline assignment: CDR1 LGHDT and CDR2 YNNKEL (reference sequence). CDR3 nucleotide sequence: TGTGCCAGCAGCCACGGGACGCCCGCCGAGCAGTTCTTC. It encodes CASSHGTPAEQFF.

This clonotype was seen a handful of times. A single base separates this from a much larger clone, so it may be a read error. The chain carries TRBV11-3 and TRBJ2-2; TRBD1 or TRBD2 may be the D gene (5 bases each). V was shortened by 5 bases and J by 1 base, with 11 bases between the two germline ends. The CDR3 is made up of 15 amino acids. In germline, CDR1 is SGHNT, CDR2 YENEEA. The DNA of the CDR3 is TGTGCCAGCAGCCCGAGCGGACAGAACACCGGGGAGCTGTTTTTT. As protein: CASSPSGQNTGELFF.

Only a few counts were recorded for this clonotype. A much bigger clone sits one base away, suggesting this may be a read error. In nucleotides, the CDR3 is TGCAGTGCCCGGGACTACTCCTACGAGCGGTACTTC. It specifies CSARDYSYERYF. The chain combines TRBV20-1 with TRBJ2-7; 7 bases map to TRBD2. Germline loops: CDR1 DFQATT, CDR2 SNEGSKA (reference sequence). The CDR3 runs to 12 residues.

This clonotype appeared many times. This sequence joins TRBV12-3 or TRBV12-4 and TRBJ1-5, with a tentative D call TRBD1 (5 bases). Trimming cost V 6 bases and J 6 bases, with 12 bases left between them. This CDR3 spans 13 amino acids. CDR3 DNA sequence: TGTGCCAGCAGGGGGGAAGTGGGTCAGCCCCAGCATTTT. This sequence encodes CASRGEVGQPQHF.

This chain uses TRBV12-3 or TRBV12-4 with TRBJ2-3, with 11 nucleotides matching TRBD2. V was clipped by 8 bases and J by 0 bases; unmatched bases: 10. The CDR3 consists of 17 residues. CDR3 nucleotides: TGTGCCAGCCGCCTCGGACTAGCGGGCACTAGCACAGATACGCAGTATTTT. Protein product: CASRLGLAGTSTDTQYF.

With respect to this clonotype: A clone one base away is much larger, so this may be a read error. The chain links TRBV7-9 to TRBJ2-1; D possibly matches TRBD1 or TRBD2 (7 bases each). CDR1 and CDR2 (germline): SEHNR, FQNEAQ (reference sequence). The CDR3 has 15 amino acids. The CDR3 sequence: CASSSQGGGYKEQFF. Written as DNA, the CDR3 is TGTGCCAGCAGCTCGCAGGGGGGGGGCTACAAGGAGCAGTTCTTC.

As for this clonotype: A read error is possible here, since a much larger clone lies one base away. The chain uses TRBV7-9 and TRBJ2-3; D is unclear. The CDR3 loop spans 14 amino acids. The germline V gene has CDR1 SEHNR and CDR2 FQNEAQ (reference sequence). CDR3 protein: CASSLPLGSDTPYF. The CDR3 DNA follows: TGTGCCAGCAGCTTACCCCTAGGCTCAGATACGCCGTATTTT. The complete variable domain, with remaining parts taken from reference TRBV7-9 and TRBJ2-3, reads DTGVSQNPRHKITKRGQNVTFRCDPISEHNRLYWYRQTLGQGPEFLTYFQNEAQLEKSRLLSDRFSAERPKGSFSTLEIQRTEQGDSAMYLCASSLPLGSDTPYFGPGTRLTVL.

This clonotype was counted many times. At one boundary the junction diverges from the germline segment, which might be a read error. The genes are TRBV12-3 or TRBV12-4 and TRBJ2-1; D might be TRBD2 (6 bases). CDR3 length equals 14 residues. The CDR3, as DNA: TGTGCCAGCATTCCCGGGGGAACAAACAATGAGCTGTTCTTC. Translation: CASIPGGTNNELFF.

This clonotype was seen ten or more times. CDR3 bases: TGTGCCAGCAGTGAGGAAAGAGAGACCCAGTACTTC. It is translated as CASSEERETQYF. V usage is TRBV6-1 and J usage is TRBJ2-5; D is unresolved. The CDR3 is made up of 12 amino acids. The germline V gene encodes CDR1 MNHNS and CDR2 SASEGT. Trimming pared 3 bases from V and 4 bases from J, leaving 6 bases between.

In this sample, this clonotype turned up many times. V is TRBV7-2 and J is TRBJ1-5; the match to TRBD1 covers 7 bases. This CDR3 has 15 residues. The germline CDR1 and CDR2 sequences are SGHTA and FQGNSA. J was trimmed by 7 bases and V by 1 base; bases with no gene match: 7. CDR3 amino acids: CASSLGRGSGQPQHF. The CDR3 DNA follows: TGTGCCAGCAGCTTAGGCAGGGGGTCAGGGCAGCCCCAGCATTTT. The full variable domain, its missing parts supplied by reference TRBV7-2 and TRBJ1-5, is GAGVSQSPSNKVTEKGKDVELRCDPISGHTALYWYRQSLGQGLEFLIYFQGNSAPDKSGLPSDRFSAERTGGSVSTLTIQRTQQEDSAVYLCASSLGRGSGQPQHFGDGTRLSIL.

About this clonotype itself: This may stem from a read error, because a much larger clone lies one nucleotide away. The J gene is TRBJ1-2, the V gene TRBV5-6; 11 bases fit TRBD1. The germline CDR1 and CDR2 sequences are SGHDT and YYEEEE. The CDR3 runs to 15 residues. The CDR3 sequence is CASSSGQGDGYGHTF. The CDR3 nucleotides are TGTGCCAGCAGCTCGGGACAGGGGGACGGGTATGGCCACACCTTC.

In regard to this clonotype: The conserved phenylalanine or tryptophan is not found at the CDR3 terminus, so this likely reflects a read error. The CDR3 nucleotides are TGTGCCAGCAGCTGGAGGCGGACAAGCAATGAGCAGTTCCTC. It is translated as CASSWRRTSNEQFL. The rearrangement joins TRBV5-6 to TRBJ2-1; D could derive from TRBD1 or TRBD2 (5 bases each). The germline gives CDR1 SGHDT, CDR2 YYEEEE. V shed 3 bases and J shed 6 bases, with 13 bases lying between them. This CDR3 spans 14 amino acids.

This clonotype was seen repeatedly, ten times or more. The V gene is TRBV5-1, the J gene TRBJ2-1; the match to TRBD2 covers 9 bases. Per the germline V gene, CDR1 is SGHRS and CDR2 is YFSETQ. Trimming cost V 2 bases and J 9 bases; bases outside gene matches: 9. The CDR3 has 15 residues. The CDR3 loop reads CASSFGQREVGEQFF. The CDR3 DNA reads TGCGCCAGCAGCTTCGGCCAGCGGGAGGTGGGTGAGCAGTTCTTC. The variable domain in full, with the rest retrieved from reference TRBV5-1 and TRBJ2-1, is KAGVTQTPRYLIKTRGQQVTLSCSPISGHRSVSWYQQTPGQGLQFLFEYFSETQRNKGNFPGRFSGRQFSNSRSEMNVSTLELGDSALYLCASSFGQREVGEQFFGPGTRLTVL.

This clonotype was counted at least ten times. The chain carries TRBV5-1 and TRBJ1-2, with 8 bases fitting TRBD1. This CDR3 contains 13 residues. Germline-derived CDR1 and CDR2 are SGHRS and YFSETQ. The junction had 1 base not matched to a gene; V was cut back by 0 bases and J by 6 bases. Here the CDR3 DNA reads TGCGCCAGCAGCTTGGACAGGGGGGATGGCTACACCTTC. Protein sequence: CASSLDRGDGYTF.

The sample holds many counts of this clonotype. A single base separates this from a much larger clone, so it may be a read error. The chain joins TRBV29-1 to TRBJ2-1, with 9 bases that match TRBD2. The germline CDR1 and CDR2 sequences are SQVTM and ANQGSEA. The CDR3 runs to 13 residues. The DNA of the CDR3 is TGCAGCGGAAAGACTAGCGGCCCCAATGGGCAGTTCTTC. It specifies CSGKTSGPNGQFF.